This T cell receptor beta chain was documented in a study of shared clonotypes between healthy human individuals. The germline CDR1 and CDR2 sequences are MDHEN and SYDVKM. With 3 bases removed from V and 1 base from J, the gap between germline ends came to 12 bases. This CDR3 region has 15 residues. This table comes from immunoSEQ multiplex PCR, and its TCRdb copy is limited to in-frame clones, with some not included. Found here are about 2.3 million clones, roughly 92% of them singletons; the top ten hold about 0.36%. This TCR came from a man younger than 35 in good health. Some clones in this sample may be carry-over from other donors' samples. This rearrangement joins TRBV28 to TRBJ2-5, with D hard to call. The material sequenced was naive CD4+ T cells from PBMCs. Subset denoted: CD45RA+ positively selected. CDR3 sequence reads: CASSLTAQSQETQYF. CDR3 DNA: TGTGCCAGCAGTTTGACCGCTCAATCCCAAGAGACCCAGTACTTC.